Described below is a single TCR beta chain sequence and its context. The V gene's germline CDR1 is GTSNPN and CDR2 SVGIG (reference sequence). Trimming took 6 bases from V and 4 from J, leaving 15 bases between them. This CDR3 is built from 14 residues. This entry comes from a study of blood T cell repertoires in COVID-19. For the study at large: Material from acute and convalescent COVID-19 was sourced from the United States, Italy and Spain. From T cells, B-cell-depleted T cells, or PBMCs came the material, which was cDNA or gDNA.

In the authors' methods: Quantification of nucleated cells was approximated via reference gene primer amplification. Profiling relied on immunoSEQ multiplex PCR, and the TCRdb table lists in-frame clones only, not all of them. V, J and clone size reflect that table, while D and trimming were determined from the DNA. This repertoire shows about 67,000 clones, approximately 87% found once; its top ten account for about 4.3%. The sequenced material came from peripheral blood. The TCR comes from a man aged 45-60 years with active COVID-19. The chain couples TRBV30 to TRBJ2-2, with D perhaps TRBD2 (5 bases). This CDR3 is CACVVRGFTGELFF. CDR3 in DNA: TGTGCCTGTGTAGTACGGGGATTCACCGGGGAGCTGTTTTTT.